The present T cell receptor (beta chain) was sequenced within a study of Graves' ophthalmopathy and Graves' hyperthyroidism. Study-level findings and limits: Predictions made by the model for ophthalmopathy progression reached approximately 71% sensitivity and almost 75% specificity.

RNA transcripts provided the template for amplifying TCR beta CDR3 regions. RT-PCR was first run with HTBI primers, then multiplex PCR in a second round. MiXCR, applied by TCRdb to the multiplex PCR reads, yields one record per CDR3 protein. The profile shows hundreds of thousands of distinct CDR3 sequences, around 45% of them singletons. The CDR3 runs to 14 residues. V dropped 5 bases and J dropped 2 bases, with 13 bases sitting between them. Germline CDR1 is DFQATT and CDR2 is SNEGSKA (reference sequence). This clonotype turned up a few times. The antigen remains unidentified. Certain patients were not enrolled. These were patients with other autoimmune diseases, uncontrolled infections, pregnancy or lactation. Patients were diagnosed from clinical symptoms, serum thyroxine, TRAb, thyroid ultrasound and orbital computed tomography. Isolation of PBMCs was performed using 7.5 to 10 ml of fresh peripheral blood.

The V and J genes are TRBV20-1 and TRBJ1-5; weak D call: TRBD1 (6 bases). Specimen: peripheral blood. The receptor's source is an adult man with Graves' ophthalmopathy. CDR3 coding DNA: TGCAGTGCTGGCTTAGGGGGAGGCAATCAGCCCCAGCATTTT. Protein product: CSAGLGGGNQPQHF.